This T cell receptor beta chain emerged from a study of siplizumab effects on memory and regulatory T cells. The study, taken as a whole, reports: Mappable alloreactive CD4+ clones averaged roughly 69% Treg-derived with siplizumab versus approximately 25% in controls. Roughly 75-97% of proliferating CD4+ or CD8+ clones lacked a naive or memory phenotype that could be assigned. Significant reduction of alloreactive sequences traceable to unstimulated CD4+ memory cells was observed with siplizumab. In unstimulated cells, naive T cells appeared more diverse than memory T cells and seemed major alloresponse contributors.

Profiled with immunoSEQ multiplex PCR; TCRdb holds only in-frame clones, not every one. There are some 100,000 clones in the sample; around 92% occur only once, and 0.75% lies in the top ten. In the case of this clone: Its target is not known.

The V end lost 1 base, the J end lost 5 bases, and 17 bases lay between the germline ends. The CDR3 contains 16 residues. CDR1 is LNHDA, CDR2 SQIVND, per germline (reference sequence). The sequenced sample was Tregs sorted from blood. This chain connects TRBV19 to TRBJ1-1, with D uncertain. This receptor was identified in a human donor in good health. The CDR3 reads CASSIVAGRGGTEAFF. The CDR3 nucleotides read TGTGCCAGTAGTATAGTCGCGGGCCGTGGAGGGACTGAAGCTTTCTTT.